This TCR beta chain is from a study of glioma-infiltrating T cells after dendritic cell vaccination (dated by TCRdb to the mid-2010s). Context from the whole study: The cohort comprised 15 or so glioblastoma patients from Phase I and II dendritic cell vaccination trials, 9 newly diagnosed and 6 with recurrent disease. Patients received autologous tumor lysate-pulsed dendritic cell vaccination between about 2002 and 2013. The vaccine was prepared from monocyte-derived dendritic cells that were cultured for about 7 days with IL-4 and GM-CSF and then pulsed overnight with autologous tumor lysate. Each patient got three intradermal injections of the dendritic cell vaccine, spaced at biweekly intervals, in the arm below the axilla. Tumor-infiltrating lymphocyte content was quantified and tumor and blood repertoires were compared in dendritic cell-vaccinated glioblastoma patients by deep sequencing of TCR beta CDR3 regions. Survival after dendritic cell vaccination was correlated with TCR sequencing metrics, including TIL content and tumor-blood repertoire overlap. Results the study describes overall, beyond this receptor: Longer time to progression and overall survival after dendritic cell vaccination were predicted by higher estimated pretreatment TIL content. TCR clonality showed no direct relationship with survival, which suggests that a diverse polyclonal response may matter. The cohort was small and heterogeneous, with few patients having full blood and tumor sets and even fewer initial-recurrent tumor pairs. The three-group TCR overlap response model was characterized as speculative, and prospective validation of the model was stated to be required.

Selection of patients required sufficient residual fresh-frozen tumor tissue and over two years of available survival data. Although molecular status otherwise differed among the glioblastoma patients, no patient had an isocitrate dehydrogenase mutation. PBMC collection took place before vaccination, two weeks after the third vaccination, and at tumor progression if progression occurred. The Qiagen DNeasy Blood extraction Kit was used to extract genomic DNA. Using the immunoSEQ assay, TCRB CDR3 regions were amplified from 2 micrograms of genomic DNA, or from all available DNA when less than that was on hand. Multiplex PCR used 60 forward primers for TCR V beta segments and 13 reverse primers for J beta segments. To estimate reads per starting template, synthetic control templates were spiked into each sample at limiting dilution. The Illumina HiSeq System generated 87 bp sequencing reads. The published analysis was carried out like this. To remove PCR and sequencing errors, closely related sequences were merged with a nearest neighbor algorithm. TCR overlap was measured as the percentage of unique tumor TCR beta sequences that were also present in the peripheral blood of the same patient. Not all clones reach the TCRdb copy of this immuneACCESS table, which keeps in-frame sequences only. Checked studies attribute under half of the gap to unresolved V genes and leave the rest unexplained. The V and J calls and clone size were taken over from that table, and D and trimming were inferred from the DNA. This sample is represented by around 72,000 clones; 65% to 90% of them were singletons. Of the sample, roughly 7.9% falls within the top ten clones.

For CDR1 and CDR2, the germline V gene (reference sequence) lists LNHDA and SQIVND. The CDR3 runs 15 residues from the cysteine to the phenylalanine. Here the CDR3 DNA is all that survives: 45 bases in frame from base 1. Trimmed from V: 8 bases; trimmed from J: 2 bases; junction bases lacking a gene match: 8. Turning to this clone: It has no known antigen specificity. Nothing much larger sits one base from this clone, and base qualities are not available.

This chain joins TRBV19 to TRBJ2-5, with 10 central nucleotides matching TRBD1. The starting material was blood, obtained before dendritic cell vaccination. The sequence came from a human donor with glioblastoma. The base sequence is TGTGCCAGTTCCCGGGGGACAGGGGCACAAGAGACCCAGTACTTC. Its coded protein is CASSRGTGAQETQYF.